The 4 T cell receptor beta chains in this list originate from one sample, sequenced in a study of post-analysis software for immune sequencing data. Study findings and constraints: Controls showed lower frequencies than patients for roughly 5 TRBV segments, and TRBV5-6, TRBV5-1 and TRBV20-1 were among these.

These TCRs are of unknown antigen specificity. Carried by the TCR beta cDNA libraries were unique molecular identifiers. Each CDR3 protein gets one entry after TCRdb re-called the PCR reads with MiXCR. The sample lists roughly 400,000 distinct CDR3 sequences; approximately 39% were seen once. The sample comprised blood. These receptor sequences come from a girl aged 2 to 9 with multiple sclerosis.

CDR3 nucleotides: TGCGCCAGCAGCTTGGGTAGCGGGGGTCAGCCCCAGCATTTT. Encoded protein: CASSLGSGGQPQHF. This chain links TRBV5-1 with TRBJ1-5, with a tentative D call TRBD1 (5 bases). CDR1 is SGHRS and CDR2 is YFSETQ in the germline V gene. This CDR3 has 14 amino acids. The V end lost 0 bases, the J end lost 6 bases, and 10 bases lay between the germline ends.

The V gene is TRBV30, the J gene TRBJ1-1; D unresolved. V gave up 5 bases and J gave up 1 base, with 5 bases separating them. From germline, CDR1 is GTSNPN and CDR2 SVGIG (reference sequence). The CDR3 is 11 residues long. The CDR3 region is CAWGQNTEAFF. The CDR3 region has the DNA TGTGCCTGGGGGCAGAACACTGAAGCTTTCTTT. Using reference TRBV30 and TRBJ1-1 for the parts outside the CDR3, the full variable domain is SQTIHQWPATLVQPVGSPLSLECTVEGTSNPNLYWYRQAAGRGLQLLFYSVGIGQISSEVPQNLSASRPQDRQFILSSKKLLLSDSGFYLCAWGQNTEAFFGQGTRLTVV.

The chain couples TRBV4-1 to TRBJ1-2, with 7 bases aligning to TRBD1. V lost 0 bases, J lost 4 bases, and 5 bases stayed unmatched. In germline, CDR1 is MGHRA, CDR2 YSYEKL. The length of the CDR3 is 15 residues. CDR3: CASSQDRNRGYGYTF. The CDR3 nucleotides are TGCGCCAGCAGCCAAGATCGAAACAGGGGCTATGGCTACACCTTC.

This clonotype was detected a few times. This rearrangement joins TRBV6-6 to TRBJ2-4; D possibly corresponds to TRBD1 (5 bases). Near its end, the DNA agrees better with TRBJ2-7, so the J call may be wrong. Looked up from germline, CDR1 is MNHNY and CDR2 is SVGAGI (reference sequence). The CDR3 has 14 residues. CDR3 sequence reads: CASSNAGIPYEQYF. The CDR3 DNA follows: TGTGCCAGCAGCAACGCAGGGATCCCATACGAGCAGTACTTC.